This T cell receptor (beta chain) was recovered during a study of Ad26.COV2.S vaccination and SARS-CoV-2 variants. The J segment lost 4 bases and the V segment lost 5 bases, leaving 5 bases of the junction unmatched. The germline CDR1 and CDR2 sequences are MNHEY and SMNVEV (reference sequence). The CDR3 runs to 15 residues. Repertoires were generated with immunoSEQ multiplex PCR, while TCRdb's copy carries only in-frame clones and drops some. The table has roughly 180,000 clones, around nine tenths seen once; the top ten hold 5.5% to 6%. As for this clone: Its antigen is still unknown.

General observations from the study: Reported post-vaccination CD8+ and CD4+ T cell responses to spike showed substantial breadth.

Specimen: peripheral blood, collected after recovery from COVID-19. The TCR sequence derives from a human donor who had recovered from COVID-19. This chain uses TRBV27 with TRBJ2-1; 10 bases line up with TRBD1. CDR3 DNA: TGTGCCAGCAGTGACGGGACAGGGGCTTACAATGAGCAGTTCTTC. Translating gives CASSDGTGAYNEQFF.